The 28 T cell receptor beta chains presented below share a single source sample, sequenced in a study of T cells in Graves' hyperthyroidism and ophthalmopathy. What was amplified from RNA transcripts were TCR beta CDR3 regions. The HTBI primer set served for first-round RT-PCR of the TCR CDR3. TCRdb ran MiXCR on the multiplex PCR reads and lists one entry per CDR3 protein. Of approximately 600,000 distinct CDR3 sequences listed, under 15% are singletons. The material sequenced was blood. The receptors were sampled from a middle-aged woman with Graves' ophthalmopathy.

In the case of this clonotype: A much larger clone differs by one base, so this may be a read error. This chain links TRBV6-2 or TRBV6-3 with TRBJ1-1; D call uncertain. There are 14 residues in the CDR3. Germline V lookup: CDR1 MNHEY, CDR2 SVGEGT. The CDR3 region is CASSYSWVYTEASF. The CDR3 DNA reads as TGTGCCAGCAGTTACTCGTGGGTTTACACTGAAGCTTCCTTT.

This clonotype was counted ten times or more. The J gene is TRBJ1-2, the V gene TRBV19; TRBD1 is a possible D gene (5 bases). V was pared by 7 bases and J by 8 bases, with 14 bases between. CDR3 length: 12 amino acids. CDR1 is LNHDA, CDR2 SQIVND, per germline (reference sequence). CDR3 sequence: CASNTGRTGYTF. CDR3 DNA sequence: TGTGCCAGTAATACGGGGCGAACGGGCTACACCTTC.

As for this clonotype: This may come from a read error, since a much larger clone is one base off. The chain joins TRBV28 to TRBJ2-7, with TRBD2 identical over 7 bases. The CDR3 is 18 amino acids. The germline gives CDR1 MDHEN, CDR2 SYDVKM. CDR3 nucleotide sequence: TGTGCCAGCACCCGGTTCCCCCTTTTTGCGGGAGTAGTCTACGGGCAGTACTTC. Encoded protein: CASTRFPLFAGVVYGQYF. Looking up the rest from reference TRBV28 and TRBJ2-7 gives the full variable domain: DVKVTQSSRYLVKRTGEKVFLECVQDMDHENMFWYRQDPGLGLRLIYFSYDVKMKEKGDIPEGYSVSREKKERFSLILESASTNQTSMYLCASTRFPLFAGVVYGQYFGPGTRLTVT.

This clonotype has at least ten counts. This sequence joins TRBV19 and TRBJ2-7; 10 bases agree with TRBD2. CDR3 length equals 15 residues. V was clipped by 2 bases and J by 0 bases; unmatched bases: 1. Germline V lookup: CDR1 LNHDA, CDR2 SQIVND (reference sequence). CDR3 coding DNA: TGTGCCAGTAGTATACTAGCGGGAGACTCCTACGAGCAGTACTTC. Translated: CASSILAGDSYEQYF.

The chain recombines TRBV11-2 with TRBJ2-7; 9 bases fit TRBD2. Germline assignment: CDR1 SGHAT and CDR2 FQNNGV. The CDR3 length is 17 residues. V shed 4 bases and J 9 bases; nucleotides not matched to a gene: 19. The DNA of the CDR3 is TGTGCCAGCAGCTGGAACCGTCGGACTGGCGGGAGGGGCGGGCAGTACTTC. Amino acids: CASSWNRRTGGRGGQYF.

On this clonotype itself: A read error may be the cause here, since a much bigger clone is one base away. This chain links TRBV12-3 or TRBV12-4 with TRBJ2-1, with 9 bases identical to TRBD1. The CDR3 length is 16 residues. V was clipped by 5 bases and J by 10 bases; unmatched bases: 15. CDR3 residues: CASSGAPDRGGDEQFF. DNA for the CDR3: TGTGCCAGCAGTGGCGCCCCGGACAGGGGTGGGGACGAGCAGTTCTTC.

This clonotype was counted at least ten times. This rearrangement joins TRBV7-9 to TRBJ2-5; no clear D gene. Germline lookup yields CDR1 SEHNR and CDR2 FQNEAQ (reference sequence). The V end lost 1 base, the J end lost 1 base, and 7 bases lay between the germline ends. The CDR3 is 14 amino acids. The CDR3 is CASSLGVAQETQYF. As DNA, the CDR3 is TGTGCCAGCAGCTTAGGAGTAGCCCAAGAGACCCAGTACTTC.

There are many counts of this clonotype. This chain links TRBV30 with TRBJ1-5, with D uncertain. V shed 2 bases and J shed 6 bases, with 14 bases lying between them. CDR3 length equals 14 residues. CDR1 GTSNPN and CDR2 SVGIG come from the germline V gene (reference sequence). In DNA, the CDR3 is TGTGCCTGGAGTACTGGGCCGGCGGGTCAGCCCCAGCATTTT. Its translation is CAWSTGPAGQPQHF.

This clonotype has a count of ten or more. The rearrangement joins TRBV12-3 or TRBV12-4 to TRBJ2-7; D gene uncertain. The CDR3 runs 14 residues. Trimming left V 5 bases short and J 0 bases short, with 11 bases between. CDR3 nucleotide sequence: TGTGCCAGCAGTATAACACCCAACTCCTACGAGCAGTACTTC. Encoded protein: CASSITPNSYEQYF.

This clonotype was detected ten times or more. The chain recombines TRBV29-1 with TRBJ2-5; no clear D gene. The germline V and J ends were trimmed by 6 bases and 1 base, with 15 bases remaining between them. From germline, CDR1 is SQVTM and CDR2 ANQGSEA. The CDR3 has 14 residues. The DNA of the CDR3 is TGCAGCGTAGGCCGGTGGGCTACCCAAGAGACCCAGTACTTC. Translating it yields CSVGRWATQETQYF. The whole variable domain, filled in from reference TRBV29-1 and TRBJ2-5, reads SAVISQKPSRDICQRGTSLTIQCQVDSQVTMMFWYRQQPGQSLTLIATANQGSEATYESGFVIDKFPISRPNLTFSTLTVSNMSPEDSSIYLCSVGRWATQETQYFGPGTRLLVL.

This rearrangement joins TRBV6-2 or TRBV6-3 to TRBJ2-5; 9 positions match TRBD2. This CDR3 has 18 amino acids. The V segment lost 0 bases and the J segment 5 bases; nucleotides outside the gene matches: 13. From germline, CDR1 is MNHEY and CDR2 SVGEGT. The CDR3 protein is CASSYSRLAGSLLETQYF. In DNA, the CDR3 is TGTGCCAGCAGTTACTCGAGGCTAGCGGGAAGTTTACTGGAGACCCAGTACTTC.

The rearrangement links TRBV12-3 or TRBV12-4 to TRBJ1-5; D ambiguous. The CDR3 is 14 amino acids. V shed 7 bases and J shed 4 bases, with 14 bases lying between them. The DNA for the CDR3 is TGTGCCAGCACCCCGACGGCCCGTAATCAGCCCCAGCATTTT. This gives the protein CASTPTARNQPQHF.

This clonotype has ten or more counts. V gene TRBV12-3 or TRBV12-4 combines with J gene TRBJ1-1, with D tentatively TRBD1 (6 bases). The CDR3 length is 16 residues. The V end was cut by 5 bases, the J end by 2 bases, with 18 bases between. The CDR3 reads CASSRKSGGLNTEAFF. The DNA for the CDR3 is TGTGCCAGCAGTAGAAAGAGCGGGGGGCTTAACACTGAAGCTTTCTTT.

This clonotype was recorded many times. The genes are TRBV2 and TRBJ2-4; D uncertain. CDR1 and CDR2 (germline): SNHLY, FYNNEI. The CDR3 consists of 14 residues. The ends were cut back, 6 bases at V and 9 bases at J, with 18 bases in the middle. In DNA, the CDR3 is TGTGCCAGCAGGAATTCCGAGGCGGTTGGCATTCAGTACTTC. It encodes CASRNSEAVGIQYF. Filled out from reference TRBV2 and TRBJ2-4, the complete variable domain reads EPEVTQTPSHQVTQMGQEVILRCVPISNHLYFYWYRQILGQKVEFLVSFYNNEISEKSEIFDDQFSVERPDGSNFTLKIRSTKLEDSAMYFCASRNSEAVGIQYFGAGTRLSVL.

This clonotype was counted at least ten times. The chain carries TRBV20-1 and TRBJ2-5; TRBD2 matches at 9 bases. This CDR3 comprises 14 residues. With V trimmed by 2 bases and J by 2 bases, 3 bases remained unmatched. Germline V gene sequence: CDR1 DFQATT, CDR2 SNEGSKA (reference sequence). The CDR3 DNA reads TGCAGTGCTAGACTAGCGGGACCTCAAGAGACCCAGTACTTC. Encoded protein: CSARLAGPQETQYF.

The chain combines TRBV20-1 with TRBJ1-2, with D unclear. The CDR3 has 13 amino acids. V dropped 0 bases and J dropped 8 bases, with 13 bases sitting between them. Germline V gives CDR1 DFQATT, CDR2 SNEGSKA (reference sequence). CDR3 amino acids: CSARDLYEYGYTF. The CDR3 nucleotides read TGCAGTGCTAGAGATCTCTACGAGTACGGCTACACCTTC.

The chain combines TRBV10-3 with TRBJ2-7, with TRBD2 matching over 14 bases. The CDR3 length is 19 residues. The trim removed 0 bases at V and 3 bases at J, leaving 10 bases unmatched. The germline V gene has CDR1 ENHRY and CDR2 SYGVKD. The CDR3 nucleotides read TGTGCCATCAGTGAGTCGCAGACTAGCGGGAGGGTATCTTACTACGAGCAGTACTTC. Translating it yields CAISESQTSGRVSYYEQYF.

A word on this clonotype: A much larger clone differs by one base, so this may be a read error. This chain uses TRBV2 with TRBJ1-5, with D possibly matching TRBD1 (5 bases). Between the trimmed V and J ends, which lost 4 bases and 3 bases, there was a span of 13 bases. The CDR3 contains 15 residues. Germline V gene sequence: CDR1 SNHLY, CDR2 FYNNEI. The CDR3: CASSGNWGDNQPQHF. As DNA, the CDR3 is TGTGCCAGCAGTGGGAATTGGGGCGACAATCAGCCCCAGCATTTT.

In this sample, this clonotype turned up many times. The chain is built from TRBV4-1 and TRBJ2-7; perhaps TRBD1 as D (6 bases). Trimming removed 2 bases from V and 6 bases from J, with 17 bases in between. CDR1 is MGHRA, CDR2 YSYEKL, per germline. The CDR3 runs 15 residues. The chain's CDR3 is CASSQFYTGSTEQYF. CDR3 DNA sequence: TGCGCCAGCAGCCAATTCTACACAGGGTCTACCGAGCAGTACTTC.

This chain joins TRBV2 and TRBJ2-7; 11 bases map to TRBD2. CDR1 and CDR2 (germline): SNHLY, FYNNEI. V gave up 6 bases and J gave up 2 bases; unmatched junction bases: 18. There are 19 residues in the CDR3. Here the CDR3 reads CASSPGTSGLSPGAYEQYF. The CDR3 DNA reads as TGTGCCAGCAGCCCCGGGACTAGCGGCCTCTCACCGGGGGCCTACGAGCAGTACTTC.

This clonotype was seen only a few times. J is TRBJ2-5 and V is TRBV12-3 or TRBV12-4; no definite D call. CDR3 length: 14 residues. Trimming shortened V by 5 bases and J by 5 bases, and 15 bases separated the two germline ends. CDR3 in DNA: TGTGCCAGCAGTCGTGCCTTTCCGCGGGAGACCCAGTACTTC. It is translated as CASSRAFPRETQYF.

This clonotype was counted ten times or more. The rearrangement joins TRBV7-8 to TRBJ2-7, with D possibly matching TRBD1 (7 bases). Trimming pared 0 bases from V and 4 bases from J, leaving 13 bases between. The CDR3 covers 15 residues. Per germline, CDR1 SGHVS and CDR2 FQNEAQ. CDR3 nucleotide sequence: TGTGCCAGCAGCTTAGCGTGGCAGGGGGGATACGAGCAGTACTTC. It is translated as CASSLAWQGGYEQYF.

This clonotype appeared many times. A read error may account for a junction end that differs from germline. The chain links TRBV5-1 to TRBJ2-7, with D uncertain. The length of the CDR3 is 14 residues. Germline CDR1 and CDR2: SGHRS and YFSETQ. In DNA form, the CDR3 reads TGTGCCAGCAGTACCGGGCCCTCCTCCTACGAGCAGTACTTC. The encoded protein is CASSTGPSSYEQYF.

This clonotype has only one observation. The chain has TRBV20-1 and TRBJ2-7, with no clear D. The CDR3 consists of 14 residues. Germline V gives CDR1 DFQATT, CDR2 SNEGSKA (reference sequence). The DNA of the CDR3 is TGCAGCGGCTCGTCGCATCAGGTATACTACGAGCAGTACTTC. Its protein is CSGSSHQVYYEQYF.

This clonotype was picked up many times. The CDR3 sequence is CASSSWTHTGELFF. CDR3 DNA sequence: TGTGCCAGCAGTTCCTGGACACACACCGGGGAGCTGTTTTTT. The V and J genes are TRBV27 and TRBJ2-2; maybe TRBD1 (5 bases). Trimming cost V 4 bases and J 3 bases, with 9 bases left between them. Per the germline V gene, CDR1 is MNHEY and CDR2 is SMNVEV (reference sequence). The CDR3 contains 14 residues.

V and J are TRBV7-8 and TRBJ2-7, with TRBD1 matching over 9 bases. In germline, CDR1 is SGHVS, CDR2 FQNEAQ. Germline trimming cut 0 bases from V and 3 bases from J; bases unmatched to any gene: 9. There are 17 residues in the CDR3. The chain's CDR3 is CASSLASLGQGNYEQYF. DNA for the CDR3: TGTGCCAGCAGCTTAGCCAGTTTGGGACAGGGTAACTACGAGCAGTACTTC.

The chain carries TRBV20-1 and TRBJ1-3, with no clear D. The CDR3 is 11 amino acids. Germline assignment: CDR1 DFQATT and CDR2 SNEGSKA (reference sequence). Trimming shortened V by 3 bases and J by 7 bases, and 7 bases separated the two germline ends. This CDR3 is CSARGKNTIYF. The CDR3 region has the DNA TGCAGTGCTAGGGGGAAGAACACCATATATTTT.

This clonotype was found many times. The genes are TRBV28 and TRBJ1-2; unclear D gene. Trimming took off 3 bases at V and 6 bases at J, with 11 bases between the two ends. CDR1 is MDHEN and CDR2 is SYDVKM in the germline V gene. The CDR3 runs 13 residues. CDR3 amino acids: CASSFRTTHGYTF. Here the CDR3 DNA reads TGTGCCAGCAGTTTCAGAACAACCCATGGCTACACCTTC.